This T cell receptor beta chain was documented in a study of blood T cell repertoires in COVID-19. Study at large: The study drew acute and convalescent COVID-19 samples from the United States, Italy and Spain. Sources were T cells, B-cell-depleted T cells, or PBMCs; the material itself was cDNA or gDNA.

TCRdb's table, derived via immunoSEQ multiplex PCR, lists solely in-frame clones and lacks some. The sample has over 250,000 clones, about four fifths seen once. CDR1 MDHEN and CDR2 SYDVKM come from the germline V gene. This CDR3 has 15 amino acids. Losses at the gene ends were 2 bases for V and 4 bases for J; bases not matched to a gene: 4. The chain has TRBV28 and TRBJ1-1, with 10 bases matching TRBD1. This TCR was recovered from a woman aged 45-65 years who had recovered from COVID-19. Sample: peripheral blood. CDR3 coding DNA: TGTGCCAGCAGTTTAGGGACAGGGGCTTCCACTGAAGCTTTCTTT. Protein product: CASSLGTGASTEAFF.